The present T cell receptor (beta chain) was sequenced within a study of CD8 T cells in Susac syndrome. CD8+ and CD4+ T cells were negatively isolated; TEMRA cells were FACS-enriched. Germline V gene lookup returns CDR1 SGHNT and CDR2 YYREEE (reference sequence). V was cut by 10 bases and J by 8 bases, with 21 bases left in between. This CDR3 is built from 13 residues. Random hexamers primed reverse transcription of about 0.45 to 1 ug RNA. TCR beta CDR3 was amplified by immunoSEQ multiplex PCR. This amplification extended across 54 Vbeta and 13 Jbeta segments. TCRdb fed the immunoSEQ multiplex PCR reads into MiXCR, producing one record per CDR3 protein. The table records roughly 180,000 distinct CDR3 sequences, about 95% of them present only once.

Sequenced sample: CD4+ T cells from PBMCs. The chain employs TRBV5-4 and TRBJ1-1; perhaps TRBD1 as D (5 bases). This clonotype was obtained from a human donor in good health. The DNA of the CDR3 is TGTGCCTCCCGACCGGGGGTGCGGACCGAAGCTTTCTTT. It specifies CASRPGVRTEAFF.